Each of the 4 T cell receptor beta chains below was sequenced from the same sample in a study of T cell responses to AZD1222 COVID-19 vaccine. The assay was immunoSEQ multiplex PCR, and TCRdb's table has in-frame clones only and misses some. The data show some 170,000 clones, 93% seen once. Sequencing used peripheral blood, obtained on day 0 of AZD1222 vaccination. The receptors stem from an adult in good health.

The chain recombines TRBV5-8 with TRBJ1-4, with D perhaps matching TRBD1 (6 bases). CDR3 length equals 13 residues. The germline CDR1 and CDR2 sequences are SGHTS and YDEGEE. Trimming pared 5 bases from V and 7 bases from J, leaving 12 bases between. DNA for the CDR3: TGTGCCAGCAGGGGGGCCTACCGTGAAAAACTGTTTTTT. Translated: CASRGAYREKLFF.

V usage is TRBV11-2 and J usage is TRBJ2-1; D is ambiguous. The CDR3 consists of 11 residues. V was cut by 3 bases and J by 8 bases, with 5 bases left in between. Germline V gene lookup returns CDR1 SGHAT and CDR2 FQNNGV. The CDR3 loop reads CASSLYDEQFF. DNA of the CDR3: TGTGCCAGCAGCTTGTACGATGAGCAGTTCTTC.

The rearrangement joins TRBV5-1 to TRBJ1-5; D gene ambiguous. Trimming took off 0 bases at V and 5 bases at J, with 12 bases between the two ends. The CDR3 consists of 15 residues. Germline assignment: CDR1 SGHRS and CDR2 YFSETQ. The CDR3 here is CASSLGPFGDQPQHF. The CDR3 nucleotides read TGCGCCAGCAGCTTGGGTCCTTTCGGGGATCAGCCCCAGCATTTT.

Here the CDR3 DNA reads TGTGCCATCAGTGAGTCGACGGCAGGGGATGGCTATGAAAAACTGTTTTTT. The encoded protein is CAISESTAGDGYEKLFF. The chain uses TRBV10-3 and TRBJ1-4, with a possible D match to TRBD1 (6 bases). Between the trimmed V and J ends, which lost 0 bases and 6 bases, there was a span of 17 bases. The CDR3 is 17 residues long. CDR1 is ENHRY and CDR2 is SYGVKD in the germline V gene.